Sequencing of this T cell receptor (beta chain) was carried out in a study of T cell clonality in common variable immunodeficiency. Sequencing was performed with immunoSEQ multiplex PCR; in TCRdb, only in-frame clones are kept and a portion is missing. There are roughly 42,000 clones in the sample, none observed a single time. Blood samples were heparinized, roughly 4.5 to 8.5 ml per donor. This CDR3 spans 14 amino acids. V lost 1 base and J lost 5, with 9 bases in between. This clone occurred many times. Read data end 3 residues before the CDR3 end; the end is taken from the germline J gene. The chain uses TRBV12-3 or TRBV12-4 and TRBJ1-5; no firm D call. The receptor was derived from a person aged 18 to 70 in good health. The sample was peripheral blood mononuclear cells. The CDR3 sequence is CASSLESGDQPQHF. The sequenced part of the CDR3 DNA is TGTGCCAGCAGTTTAGAGTCAGGCGATCAGCCC.